This TCR beta chain was observed in a study of OX40 agonist ivuxolimab in advanced cancers. The study in broad terms: Ivuxolimab was a fully human IgG2 agonistic monoclonal antibody targeting the costimulatory receptor OX40 (CD134). The paper covers the monotherapy dose-escalation part of the phase I ivuxolimab trial, which included N of about 50 patients. Partial responses were achieved by three dose-escalation patients, of whom one had hepatocellular carcinoma and two had cutaneous melanoma. A male proportion of under 85% and a mean age of about 60 years, ranging from roughly 23 to 79, were recorded for the dose-escalation cohort. Prior anti-PD-1, anti-PD-L1 or anti-CTLA-4 therapy was permitted, and checkpoint inhibitors had been received by about 37% of dose-escalation patients. Among the roughly 50 dose-escalation patients, around 19 had hepatocellular carcinoma, about 15 melanoma, 9 renal cell carcinoma and 9 head and neck cancer. Intravenous ivuxolimab was administered to patients every 2 weeks at six dose levels: 0.01, 0.1, 0.3, 1.5, 3 and 10 mg/kg. The point of sequencing TCRbeta in the periphery was to test whether ivuxolimab changed TCR sequence diversity and drove clonal T-cell expansion.

General study outcomes and caveats: At doses from 0.1 to 3.0 mg/kg, clonal expansion was seen in both CD4+ and CD8+ blood T cells between baseline and week 6. Antigen specificity was not determined for the clonally expanded peripheral T cells. In the 0.1-3.0 mg/kg groups, partial responders were among the patients with the lowest normalized peripheral clonal expansion, particularly in CD8+ T cells. On average, CD8+ T cells showed more expanded clones than CD4+ T cells after ivuxolimab. Low levels of normalized T-cell clonal expansion were also shown by some nonresponding patients.

The trim is 6 bases for V and 6 bases for J, with a gap of 13 bases between the germline ends. CDR1 and CDR2 are read off the germline V gene (reference sequence) as LNHDA and SQIVND. The CDR3 goes from the cysteine to the phenylalanine over 13 residues. Of the read, only the CDR3 DNA is kept; its 39 bases are in frame from base 1. Patients with autoimmune disease history or receiving systemic immunosuppression were excluded from the trial. Peripheral blood for TCR sequencing was collected from all dose cohorts at baseline, on cycle 4 day 1, and on cycle 7 day 1. Samples came from an open-label, multicenter, first-in-human phase I dose-escalation trial of ivuxolimab. Adults with locally advanced or metastatic head and neck squamous cell, hepatocellular, melanoma or renal cell carcinoma were enrolled in the trial. Before TCR sequencing, CD4+ T cells and CD8+ T cells from peripheral blood were sorted into separate populations.

Points on this clone: The target of this receptor is not known. Within one base of it there is no much larger clone, and no base qualities were kept.

Genomic DNA was extracted from sorted cells for sequencing of the TCRbeta CDR3 region. TCRbeta CDR3 regions were sequenced using the immunoSEQ Assay. TCRdb stores this immuneACCESS table with in-frame sequences only. Part of the clones is absent; in the studies checked, under half of the shortfall reflects unresolved V genes, and no reason is known for the rest. The sample table lists tens of thousands of clones, more than 75% of them with a count of one. The ten largest clones take up roughly 15% of the sample. This clonotype was sampled from an adult with an advanced solid tumor such as melanoma, head and neck, liver or kidney cancer. This specimen was CD4+ or CD8+ T cells sorted from blood, taken in a trial of the OX40 agonist ivuxolimab. The chain employs TRBV19 and TRBJ2-3; a confident D gene designation cannot be given. The CDR3 protein sequence reads: CASSPDPMDTQYF. The base sequence is TGTGCCAGTAGCCCTGACCCGATGGATACGCAGTATTTT.